These 27 T cell receptor beta chains were sequenced from one sample in a study of CD8+ T cells in alopecia areata. Investigators isolated RNA and reverse transcribed it into cDNA to act as the sequencing template. Assay: immunoSEQ multiplex PCR; the TCRdb copy retains only in-frame clones and omits some. The table has 200,000 or so clones, roughly 50% seen once. Documented treatment: oral pan-JAK inhibitor, 5-10 mg twice daily. The source was CD4+ T cells sorted from blood, collected at week 24, from a patient treated with tofacitinib. These receptors came from a human donor with alopecia areata.

The chain joins TRBV30 to TRBJ2-3; TRBD2 might be the D (6 bases). The germline CDR1 and CDR2 sequences are GTSNPN and SVGIG (reference sequence). The V gene lost 0 bases and the J gene lost 6 bases, with 13 bases spanning the gap. The CDR3 is 14 amino acids. This CDR3 is CAWSVGGDSDTQYF. The CDR3 DNA follows: TGTGCCTGGAGTGTCGGGGGAGATTCGGATACGCAGTATTTT.

V gene TRBV5-1 combines with J gene TRBJ2-5; no reliable D call. This CDR3 comprises 13 residues. Trimming took 0 bases from V and 1 from J, leaving 4 bases between them. Germline V CDR1 and CDR2: SGHRS, YFSETQ. The DNA of the CDR3 is TGCGCCAGCAGCTTGGAGGCCCAAGAGACCCAGTACTTC. Protein: CASSLEAQETQYF.

J is TRBJ1-2 and V is TRBV11-2; D might be TRBD1 (6 bases). Germline loops: CDR1 SGHAT, CDR2 FQNNGV. The CDR3 sequence is 15 residues long. V lost 0 bases, J lost 3 bases, and 11 bases lay in between. The CDR3, as DNA: TGTGCCAGCAGCTTAGAGGCAGGGGCGGACTATGGCTACACCTTC. Amino acids: CASSLEAGADYGYTF.

As concerns this clone: Other DNA sequences in this specimen translate into the identical CDR3. The chain recombines TRBV7-3 with TRBJ2-3; D ambiguous. Germline values: CDR1 SGHTA, CDR2 FQGTGA. Deletions cut 6 bases from V and 0 bases from J, with 1 base between. The CDR3 totals 11 residues. The DNA of the CDR3 is TGTGCCAGCAGTAGCACAGATACGCAGTATTTT. As protein: CASSSTDTQYF. Looking up the rest from reference TRBV7-3 and TRBJ2-3 gives the full variable domain: GAGVSQTPSNKVTEKGKYVELRCDPISGHTALYWYRQSLGQGPEFLIYFQGTGAADDSGLPNDRFFAVRPEGSVSTLKIQRTERGDSAVYLCASSSTDTQYFGPGTRLTVL.

This chain uses TRBV18 with TRBJ2-2; TRBD1 is a possible D gene (5 bases). The germline CDR1 and CDR2 sequences are KGHSH and LQKENI. V shed 2 bases and J shed 1 base, with 14 bases lying between them. This CDR3 region has 17 residues. The CDR3 region is CASSPIEGQGNTGELFF. The CDR3 bases are TGTGCCAGCTCACCAATTGAAGGCCAGGGGAACACCGGGGAGCTGTTTTTT. Together with reference TRBV18 and TRBJ2-2, the CDR3 gives the full variable domain: NAGVMQNPRHLVRRRGQEARLRCSPMKGHSHVYWYRQLPEEGLKFMVYLQKENIIDESGMPKERFSAEFPKEGPSILRIQQVVRGDSAAYFCASSPIEGQGNTGELFFGEGSRLTVL.

This clone has just a few counts. The same CDR3 is also encoded by other DNA sequences in this sample. This chain joins TRBV30 and TRBJ2-5; no definite D call. CDR3 length: 10 residues. Trimming stripped 1 base from V and 4 bases from J, with 1 base between. Germline CDR1 and CDR2: GTSNPN and SVGIG (reference sequence). The DNA for the CDR3 is TGTGCCTGGAGTGGAGAGACCCAGTACTTC. Its protein product is CAWSGETQYF.

This clone was seen once. The V call is TRBV11-2, the J call TRBJ1-2, with TRBD1 identical over 7 bases. Germline V lookup: CDR1 SGHAT, CDR2 FQNNGV. J lost 2 bases, V lost 7 bases, and 4 bases had no gene match. This CDR3 has 13 amino acids. This CDR3 is CASKIQGNYGYTF. The CDR3 coding sequence is TGTGCCAGCAAGATACAGGGGAACTATGGCTACACCTTC. Full variable domain (remainder filled in from reference TRBV11-2 and TRBJ1-2): EAGVAQSPRYKIIEKRQSVAFWCNPISGHATLYWYQQILGQGPKLLIQFQNNGVVDDSQLPKDRFSAERLKGVDSTLKIQPAKLEDSAVYLCASKIQGNYGYTFGSGTRLTVV.

This sequence joins TRBV5-1 and TRBJ2-7, with D tentatively TRBD1 (7 bases). Deletions cut 4 bases from V and 5 bases from J, with 10 bases between. CDR3 length equals 12 residues. Per germline, CDR1 SGHRS and CDR2 YFSETQ. In DNA form, the CDR3 reads TGCGCCAGCAGCCGGGGGACAGACGAGCAGTACTTC. This gives the protein CASSRGTDEQYF.

The chain joins TRBV15 to TRBJ1-3; D ambiguous. The germline V and J ends were trimmed by 3 bases and 2 bases, with 14 bases remaining between them. Germline CDR1 reads LNHNV; CDR2 reads YYDKDF (reference sequence). The length of the CDR3 is 16 residues. The CDR3 nucleotides read TGTGCCACCAGCAGCCAAATTGGACGGGCTGGAAACACCATATATTTT. This sequence encodes CATSSQIGRAGNTIYF.

This sequence joins TRBV6-5 and TRBJ2-7, with D maybe TRBD2 (6 bases). Germline CDR1 is MNHEY and CDR2 is SVGAGI. The CDR3 is 14 amino acids. V gave up 0 bases and J gave up 6 bases, with 12 bases separating them. The CDR3 reads CASSYSLGRGEQYF. The CDR3 nucleotides read TGTGCCAGCAGTTACTCACTGGGGCGGGGCGAGCAGTACTTC.

CDR3 coding DNA: TGTGCCAGCAGCTTGGGTTGGACTAGCGGGGGTTCCGGAAAAAAGACCCAGTACTTC. It translates to CASSLGWTSGGSGKKTQYF. The genes are TRBV7-9 and TRBJ2-5; 13 bases fit TRBD2. From germline, CDR1 is SEHNR and CDR2 FQNEAQ (reference sequence). Trimming at V came to 3 bases and at J to 6 bases, leaving 16 bases not matched to a gene. This CDR3 spans 19 amino acids.

This chain connects TRBV9 to TRBJ2-1; D gene uncertain. V was shortened by 9 bases and J by 1 base, with 11 bases between the two germline ends. Germline CDR1 SGDLS, CDR2 YYNGEE. CDR3 length: 13 amino acids. DNA of the CDR3: TGTGCCATCTTGCTGGGTTCCTACAATGAGCAGTTCTTC. Its translation: CAILLGSYNEQFF.

The gene calls are TRBV30 and TRBJ2-3; 8 bases fit TRBD1. Germline trimming cut 1 base from V and 0 bases from J; bases unmatched to any gene: 0. CDR1 GTSNPN and CDR2 SVGIG come from the germline V gene (reference sequence). The CDR3 runs 14 residues. The CDR3 reads CAWSGTGSTDTQYF. The DNA of the CDR3 is TGTGCCTGGAGTGGGACAGGGAGCACAGATACGCAGTATTTT. Full variable domain (outside the CDR3, taken from reference TRBV30 and TRBJ2-3): SQTIHQWPATLVQPVGSPLSLECTVEGTSNPNLYWYRQAAGRGLQLLFYSVGIGQISSEVPQNLSASRPQDRQFILSSKKLLLSDSGFYLCAWSGTGSTDTQYFGPGTRLTVL.

The V and J genes are TRBV19 and TRBJ2-2; a possible D gene is TRBD2 (6 bases). Trimming removed 6 bases from V and 5 bases from J, with 22 bases in between. Germline CDR1 is LNHDA and CDR2 is SQIVND (reference sequence). CDR3 length: 17 amino acids. As DNA, the CDR3 is TGTGCCAGTAGCCGTTCCGCGGGGACGGTAGAAACCGGGGAGCTGTTTTTT. Amino acid sequence: CASSRSAGTVETGELFF.

The chain carries TRBV6-6 and TRBJ1-5, with no clear D. The CDR3 runs to 15 residues. Germline CDR1 and CDR2: MNHNY and SVGAGI (reference sequence). Trimming stripped 5 bases from V and 0 bases from J, with 11 bases between. The CDR3 spells CASSPPIYSNQPQHF. The CDR3 coding sequence is TGTGCCAGCAGTCCCCCTATCTATAGCAATCAGCCCCAGCATTTT.

The table lists this clone with a few counts. The J gene is TRBJ2-2, the V gene TRBV5-4; TRBD1 aligns across 10 bases. Germline loops: CDR1 SGHNT, CDR2 YYREEE (reference sequence). With V trimmed by 4 bases and J by 0 bases, 3 bases remained unmatched. This CDR3 region has 16 residues. CDR3 in amino acids: CASSAGTGANTGELFF. The CDR3 DNA is TGTGCCAGCAGCGCCGGGACAGGGGCGAACACCGGGGAGCTGTTTTTT.

The chain has TRBV7-9 and TRBJ2-7, with D perhaps TRBD2 (7 bases). This CDR3 contains 14 residues. Trimming took 5 bases from V and 1 from J, leaving 12 bases between them. CDR1 is SEHNR and CDR2 is FQNEAQ in the germline V gene (reference sequence). The CDR3 here is CASSRGGASYEQYF. In nucleotides, the CDR3 is TGTGCCAGCAGCCGCGGGGGCGCTTCCTACGAGCAGTACTTC.

This clone occurred a few times. The rearrangement joins TRBV21-1 to TRBJ1-5; TRBD1, the table's D call, lacks a check against the DNA. TRBV21-1 is shown as a pseudogene. CDR3 length: 16 amino acids. CDR3 residues: CASSETGGEGNQPQHF. The CDR3 DNA reads as TGTGCCAGCAGCGAAACAGGGGGCGAAGGCAATCAGCCCCAGCATTTT.

This chain uses TRBV6-5 with TRBJ2-3; possibly TRBD1 for D (5 bases). The CDR3 has 13 amino acids. Trimming removed 2 bases at V and 5 bases at J, with 8 bases between. The germline gives CDR1 MNHEY, CDR2 SVGAGI. The CDR3 here is CASSYQGRDTQYF. CDR3 nucleotides: TGTGCCAGCAGTTACCAGGGCAGAGATACGCAGTATTTT.

Only a few counts were recorded for this clone. The chain is built from TRBV7-2 and TRBJ1-2, with D perhaps TRBD1 (6 bases). CDR3 length: 15 amino acids. V was clipped by 5 bases and J by 2 bases, with 15 bases between them. CDR1 SGHTA and CDR2 FQGNSA come from the germline V gene. The CDR3 nucleotides are TGTGCCAGCAGCCCGGTGGGGGGCGACAACTATGGCTACACCTTC. This codes for CASSPVGGDNYGYTF.

The chain recombines TRBV30 with TRBJ1-3; D perhaps matches TRBD1 (5 bases). Per germline, CDR1 GTSNPN and CDR2 SVGIG (reference sequence). V lost 5 bases to trimming and J lost 0 bases, with 11 bases between them. The CDR3 extends over 14 amino acids. The CDR3 sequence is CAWVTGFSGNTIYF. CDR3 nucleotides: TGTGCCTGGGTTACAGGTTTCTCTGGAAACACCATATATTTT.

Here the CDR3 reads CASSELPSGGTSGANVLTF. CDR3 DNA: TGTGCCAGCAGTGAACTGCCTAGCGGGGGGACCTCTGGGGCCAACGTCCTGACTTTC. The genes are TRBV6-1 and TRBJ2-6, with 11 bases lining up with TRBD2. Unmatched junction bases numbered 6, after V lost 2 bases and J lost 0 bases. Germline-derived CDR1 and CDR2 are MNHNS and SASEGT. CDR3 length: 19 residues.

As for this clone: Other DNA sequences within the sample encode an identical CDR3. The genes are TRBV7-2 and TRBJ2-7, with D hard to call. Per the germline V gene, CDR1 is SGHTA and CDR2 is FQGNSA. The CDR3 extends over 11 amino acids. The V gene lost 5 bases and the J gene lost 0 bases, with 2 bases spanning the gap. The CDR3 sequence: CASSVSYEQYF. Written as DNA, the CDR3 is TGTGCCAGCAGCGTCTCCTACGAGCAGTACTTC.

The chain has TRBV11-1 and TRBJ2-1, with 10 bases identical to TRBD2. The CDR3 loop spans 15 amino acids. Germline lookup yields CDR1 SGHAT and CDR2 FQDESV (reference sequence). The V segment lost 4 bases and the J segment 1 base; nucleotides outside the gene matches: 1. The CDR3 sequence: CASSSSGSSYNEQFF. DNA of the CDR3: TGTGCCAGCAGCTCTAGCGGGAGTTCCTACAATGAGCAGTTCTTC.

This clone was observed a few times. This sequence joins TRBV10-3 and TRBJ2-3; 9 bases are a match to TRBD1. The CDR3 has 14 amino acids. Germline V gene lookup returns CDR1 ENHRY and CDR2 SYGVKD. V was clipped by 4 bases and J by 3 bases; unmatched bases: 2. The DNA for the CDR3 is TGTGCCATCAGTGGGACAGGGGCGACAGATACGCAGTATTTT. Translated, it gives CAISGTGATDTQYF.

The rearrangement uses TRBV27 and TRBJ2-1; TRBD1 or TRBD2 may be the D gene (7 bases each). V dropped 3 bases and J dropped 7 bases, with 16 bases sitting between them. The CDR3 extends over 15 amino acids. Germline CDR1 MNHEY, CDR2 SMNVEV (reference sequence). CDR3 sequence: CASSFSTGEGNEQFF. The CDR3 bases are TGTGCCAGCAGTTTTAGTACAGGGGAGGGGAATGAGCAGTTCTTC.

The chain couples TRBV30 to TRBJ2-5; D unresolved. Germline CDR1 GTSNPN, CDR2 SVGIG (reference sequence). This CDR3 is 12 amino acids long. Between the trimmed V and J ends, which lost 1 base and 8 bases, there was a span of 11 bases. DNA for the CDR3: TGTGCCTGGAGTGAAACAGCCCTAACCCAGTACTTC. Amino acids: CAWSETALTQYF.